This T cell receptor (beta chain) was identified in a study of T cells after posttransplantation cyclophosphamide. Findings and limits, study-wide: Later post-transplant blood repertoires were often dominated by donor CD8+ memory clones. TRB clonality was highly associated with recipient CMV seropositivity and reactivation.

V gave up 1 base and J gave up 1 base, with 5 bases separating them. Germline loops: CDR1 SGHRS, CDR2 YFSETQ. This CDR3 is 13 amino acids long. Repertoires were generated with immunoSEQ multiplex PCR, while TCRdb's copy carries only in-frame clones and drops some. The sample has 25,000 to 30,000 clones; 86% are singletons. This clone was counted once. No antigen is known for it. The rearrangement uses TRBV5-1 and TRBJ1-2; D is uncertain. This receptor was obtained from a man aged 45-65 years. Specimen: PBMCs. The CDR3 DNA sequence: TGCGCCAGCAGCTTGTCGGTTAACTATGGCTACACCTTC. Encoded protein: CASSLSVNYGYTF.